This paragraph covers one T cell receptor (beta chain) sequence. The antigen is unknown. The sample originates from a study of shared clonotypes between healthy human individuals. Study results and caveats: Naive subsets generally had larger estimated richness than memory subsets.

In germline, CDR1 is SEHNR, CDR2 FQNEAQ (reference sequence). Unmatched junction bases numbered 9, after V lost 5 bases and J lost 9 bases. The CDR3 extends over 14 amino acids. Assay used: immunoSEQ multiplex PCR; TCRdb lists only in-frame clones, some missing. The table shows 300,000 to 400,000 clones, with more than 60% occurring only once. The material sequenced was memory CD4+ T cells sorted from blood. The subset here: CD45RA-negative fraction. The V gene is TRBV7-9, the J gene TRBJ2-1, with 8 bases lining up with TRBD2. The TCR was taken from a man aged 25-45 years in good health. The DNA for the CDR3 is TGTGCCAGCAGCCTCGCGCTAGCGGGTGTTGAGCAGTTCTTC. Residues: CASSLALAGVEQFF. The full variable domain, rest sourced from reference TRBV7-9 and TRBJ2-1, is DTGVSQNPRHKITKRGQNVTFRCDPISEHNRLYWYRQTLGQGPEFLTYFQNEAQLEKSRLLSDRFSAERPKGSFSTLEIQRTEQGDSAMYLCASSLALAGVEQFFGPGTRLTVL.